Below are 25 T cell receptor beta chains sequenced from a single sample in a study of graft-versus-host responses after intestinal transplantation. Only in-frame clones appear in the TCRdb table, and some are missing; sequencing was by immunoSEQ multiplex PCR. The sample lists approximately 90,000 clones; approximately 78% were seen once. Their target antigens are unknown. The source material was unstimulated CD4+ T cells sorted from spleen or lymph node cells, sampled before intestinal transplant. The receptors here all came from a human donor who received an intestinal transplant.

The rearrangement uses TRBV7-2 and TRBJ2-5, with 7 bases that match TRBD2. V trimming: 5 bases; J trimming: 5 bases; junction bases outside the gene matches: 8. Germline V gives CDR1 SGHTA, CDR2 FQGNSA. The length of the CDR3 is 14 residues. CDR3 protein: CASSKSTSSETQYF. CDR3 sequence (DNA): TGTGCCAGCAGCAAATCGACTAGCAGCGAGACCCAGTACTTC.

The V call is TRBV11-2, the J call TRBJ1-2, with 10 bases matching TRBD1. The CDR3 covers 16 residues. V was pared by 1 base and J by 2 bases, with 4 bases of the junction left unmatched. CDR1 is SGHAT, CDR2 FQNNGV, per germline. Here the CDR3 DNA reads TGTGCCAGCAGCTTAGTTGGGACAGGGGCGAACTATGGCTACACCTTC. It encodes CASSLVGTGANYGYTF.

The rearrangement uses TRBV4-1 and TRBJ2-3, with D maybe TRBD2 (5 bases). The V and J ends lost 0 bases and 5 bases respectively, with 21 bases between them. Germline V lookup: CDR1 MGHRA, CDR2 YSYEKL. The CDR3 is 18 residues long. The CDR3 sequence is CASSQEGLRLLHRDTQYF. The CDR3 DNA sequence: TGCGCCAGCAGCCAAGAAGGGTTAAGACTACTTCACAGAGATACGCAGTATTTT.

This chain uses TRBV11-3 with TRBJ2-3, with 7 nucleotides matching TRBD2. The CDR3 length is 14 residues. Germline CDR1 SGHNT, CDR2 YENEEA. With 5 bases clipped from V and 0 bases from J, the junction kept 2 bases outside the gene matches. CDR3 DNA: TGTGCCAGCAGCCGCGGGGGAAGCACAGATACGCAGTATTTT. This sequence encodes CASSRGGSTDTQYF.

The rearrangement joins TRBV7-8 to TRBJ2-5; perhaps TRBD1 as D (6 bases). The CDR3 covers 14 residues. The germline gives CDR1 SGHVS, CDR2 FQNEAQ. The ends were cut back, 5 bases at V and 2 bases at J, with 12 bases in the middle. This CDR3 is CASSANRAQETQYF. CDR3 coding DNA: TGTGCCAGCAGCGCAAACAGGGCTCAAGAGACCCAGTACTTC.

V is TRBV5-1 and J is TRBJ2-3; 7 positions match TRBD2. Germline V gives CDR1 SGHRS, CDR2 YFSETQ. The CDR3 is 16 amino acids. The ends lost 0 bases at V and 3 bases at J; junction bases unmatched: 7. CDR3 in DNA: TGCGCCAGCAGCTTGGTTGCGGGAGTGGTAACAGATACGCAGTATTTT. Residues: CASSLVAGVVTDTQYF.

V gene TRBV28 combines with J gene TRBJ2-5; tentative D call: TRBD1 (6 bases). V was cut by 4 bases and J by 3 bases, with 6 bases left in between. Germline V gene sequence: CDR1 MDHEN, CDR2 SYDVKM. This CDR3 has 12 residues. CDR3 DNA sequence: TGTGCCAGCAGTTGGACAGAAGAGACCCAGTACTTC. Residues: CASSWTEETQYF.

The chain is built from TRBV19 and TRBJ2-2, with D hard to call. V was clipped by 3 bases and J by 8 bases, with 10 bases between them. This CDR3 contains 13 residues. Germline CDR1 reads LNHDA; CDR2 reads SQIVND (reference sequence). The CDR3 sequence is CASSIRPAGELFF. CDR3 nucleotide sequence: TGTGCCAGTAGTATTCGCCCAGCGGGGGAGCTGTTTTTT.

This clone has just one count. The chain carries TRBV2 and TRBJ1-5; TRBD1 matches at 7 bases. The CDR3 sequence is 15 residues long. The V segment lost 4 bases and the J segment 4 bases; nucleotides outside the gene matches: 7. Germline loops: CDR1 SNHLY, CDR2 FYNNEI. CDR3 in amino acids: CASSVGDSQNQPQHF. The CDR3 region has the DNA TGTGCCAGCAGTGTTGGGGACAGTCAGAATCAGCCCCAGCATTTT. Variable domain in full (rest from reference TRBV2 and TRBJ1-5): EPEVTQTPSHQVTQMGQEVILRCVPISNHLYFYWYRQILGQKVEFLVSFYNNEISEKSEIFDDQFSVERPDGSNFTLKIRSTKLEDSAMYFCASSVGDSQNQPQHFGDGTRLSIL.

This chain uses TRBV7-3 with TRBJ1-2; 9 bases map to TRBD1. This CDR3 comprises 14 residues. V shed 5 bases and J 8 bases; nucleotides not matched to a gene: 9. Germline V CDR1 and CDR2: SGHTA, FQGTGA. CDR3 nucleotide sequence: TGTGCCAGCAGCCCTTCCGGGACAGGGAGCGGCTACACCTTC. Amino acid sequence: CASSPSGTGSGYTF.

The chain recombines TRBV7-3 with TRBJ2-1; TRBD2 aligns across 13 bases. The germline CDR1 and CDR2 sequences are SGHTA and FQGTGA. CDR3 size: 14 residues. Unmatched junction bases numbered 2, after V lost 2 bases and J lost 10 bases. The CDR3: CASSLATSGREQFF. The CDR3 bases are TGTGCCAGCAGCTTAGCGACTAGCGGGAGGGAGCAGTTCTTC.

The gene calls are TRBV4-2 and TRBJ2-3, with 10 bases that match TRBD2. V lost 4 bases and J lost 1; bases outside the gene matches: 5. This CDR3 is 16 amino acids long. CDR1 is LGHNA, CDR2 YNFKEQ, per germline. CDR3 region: CASSPGTSEGTDTQYF. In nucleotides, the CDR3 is TGTGCCAGCAGCCCCGGGACTAGCGAGGGCACAGATACGCAGTATTTT.

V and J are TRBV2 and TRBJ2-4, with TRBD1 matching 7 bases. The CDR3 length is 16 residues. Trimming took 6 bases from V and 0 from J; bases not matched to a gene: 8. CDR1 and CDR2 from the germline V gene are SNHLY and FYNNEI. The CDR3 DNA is TGTGCCAGCAGCGAGGAATACAGGGGAGCCAAAAACATTCAGTACTTC. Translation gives CASSEEYRGAKNIQYF.

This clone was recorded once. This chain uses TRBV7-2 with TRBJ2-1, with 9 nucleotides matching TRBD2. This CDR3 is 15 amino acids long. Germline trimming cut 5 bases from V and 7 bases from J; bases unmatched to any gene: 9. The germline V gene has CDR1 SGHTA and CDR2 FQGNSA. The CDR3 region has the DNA TGTGCCAGCAGCACTATAGCGGGGGCGGGGAATGAGCAGTTCTTC. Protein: CASSTIAGAGNEQFF.

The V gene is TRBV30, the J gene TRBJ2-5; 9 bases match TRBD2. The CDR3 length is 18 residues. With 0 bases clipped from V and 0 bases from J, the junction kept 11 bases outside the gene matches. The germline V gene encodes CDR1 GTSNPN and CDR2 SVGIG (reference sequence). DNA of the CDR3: TGTGCCTGGAGTGTATACTGGACTAGCGACTGGTACCAAGAGACCCAGTACTTC. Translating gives CAWSVYWTSDWYQETQYF.

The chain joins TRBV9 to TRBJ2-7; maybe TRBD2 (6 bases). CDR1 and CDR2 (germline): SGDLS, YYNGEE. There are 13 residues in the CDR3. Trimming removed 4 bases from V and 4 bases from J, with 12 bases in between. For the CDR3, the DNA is TGTGCCAGCAGCCCGGGGAGGTTTTACGAGCAGTACTTC. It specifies CASSPGRFYEQYF.

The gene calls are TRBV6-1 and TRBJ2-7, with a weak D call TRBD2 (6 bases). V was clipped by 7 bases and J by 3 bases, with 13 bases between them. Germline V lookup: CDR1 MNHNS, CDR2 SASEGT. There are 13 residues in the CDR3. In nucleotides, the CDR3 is TGTGCCAGCACCCTAGCGCTCCTCTACGAGCAGTACTTC. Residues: CASTLALLYEQYF.

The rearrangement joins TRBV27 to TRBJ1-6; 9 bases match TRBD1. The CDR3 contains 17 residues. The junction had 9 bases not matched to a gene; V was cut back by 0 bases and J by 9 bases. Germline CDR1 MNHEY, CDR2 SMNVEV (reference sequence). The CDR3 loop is CASSLSLGQGTGSPLHF. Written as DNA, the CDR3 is TGTGCCAGCAGTTTATCCCTTGGACAGGGGACTGGTTCACCCCTCCACTTT.

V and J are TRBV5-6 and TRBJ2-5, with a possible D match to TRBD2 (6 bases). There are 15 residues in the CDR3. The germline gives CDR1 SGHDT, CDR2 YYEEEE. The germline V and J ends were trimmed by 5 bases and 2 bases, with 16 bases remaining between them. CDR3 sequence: CASRSLRESQETQYF. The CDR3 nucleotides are TGTGCCAGCAGATCCCTCCGGGAGTCACAAGAGACCCAGTACTTC.

The CDR3 is CASSLQGGGQPQHF. CDR3 sequence (DNA): TGTGCCAGCAGTCTACAGGGCGGGGGTCAGCCCCAGCATTTT. V and J are TRBV28 and TRBJ1-5; maybe TRBD1 (6 bases). This CDR3 is built from 14 residues. Trimming stripped 5 bases from V and 6 bases from J, with 14 bases between. The germline CDR1 and CDR2 sequences are MDHEN and SYDVKM.

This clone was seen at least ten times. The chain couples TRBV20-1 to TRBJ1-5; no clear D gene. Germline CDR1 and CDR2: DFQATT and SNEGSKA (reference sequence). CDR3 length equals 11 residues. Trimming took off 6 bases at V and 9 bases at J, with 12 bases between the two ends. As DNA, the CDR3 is TGCAGTGCCGAACGAGGAGGGCCCCAGCATTTT. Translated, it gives CSAERGGPQHF.

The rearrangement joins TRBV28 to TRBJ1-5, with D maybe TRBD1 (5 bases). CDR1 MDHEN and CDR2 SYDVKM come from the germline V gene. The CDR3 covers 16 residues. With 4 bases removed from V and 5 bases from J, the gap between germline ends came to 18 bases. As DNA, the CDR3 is TGTGCCAGCAGTTCCCCCTCCATCGGAGGGGATCAGCCCCAGCATTTT. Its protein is CASSSPSIGGDQPQHF.

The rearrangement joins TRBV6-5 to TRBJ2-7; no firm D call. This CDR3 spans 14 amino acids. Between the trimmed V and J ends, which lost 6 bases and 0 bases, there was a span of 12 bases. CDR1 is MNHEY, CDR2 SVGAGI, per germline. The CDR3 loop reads CASRHDWSSYEQYF. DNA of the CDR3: TGTGCCAGCAGGCACGACTGGAGCTCCTACGAGCAGTACTTC.

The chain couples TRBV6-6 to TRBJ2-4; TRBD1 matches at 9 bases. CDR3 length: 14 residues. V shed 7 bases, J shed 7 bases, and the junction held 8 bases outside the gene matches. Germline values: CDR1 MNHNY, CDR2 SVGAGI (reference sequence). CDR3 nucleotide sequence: TGTGCCAGCACCCGGACAGGGGCAAGCAACATTCAGTACTTC. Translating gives CASTRTGASNIQYF.

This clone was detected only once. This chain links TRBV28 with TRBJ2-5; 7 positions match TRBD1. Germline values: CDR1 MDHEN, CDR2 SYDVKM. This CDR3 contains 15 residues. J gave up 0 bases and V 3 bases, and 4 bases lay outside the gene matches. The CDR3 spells CASSLLTGNQETQYF. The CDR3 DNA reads TGTGCCAGCAGTTTGCTGACAGGGAACCAAGAGACCCAGTACTTC.